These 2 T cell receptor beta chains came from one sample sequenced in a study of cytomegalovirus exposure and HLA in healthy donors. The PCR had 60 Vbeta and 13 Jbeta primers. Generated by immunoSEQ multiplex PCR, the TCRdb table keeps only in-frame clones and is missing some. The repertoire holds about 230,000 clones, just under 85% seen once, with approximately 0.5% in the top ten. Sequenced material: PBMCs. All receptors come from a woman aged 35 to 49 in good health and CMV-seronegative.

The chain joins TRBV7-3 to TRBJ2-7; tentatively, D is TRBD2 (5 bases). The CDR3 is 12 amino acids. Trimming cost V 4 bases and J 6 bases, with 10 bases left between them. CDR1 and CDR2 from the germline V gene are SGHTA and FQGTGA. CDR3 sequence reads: CASSSLAAEQYF. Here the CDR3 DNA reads TGTGCCAGCAGCTCCCTAGCAGCCGAGCAGTACTTC.

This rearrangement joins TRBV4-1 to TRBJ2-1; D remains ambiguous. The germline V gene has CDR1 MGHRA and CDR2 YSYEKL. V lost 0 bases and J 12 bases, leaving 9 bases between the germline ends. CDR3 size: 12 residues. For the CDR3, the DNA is TGCGCCAGCAGCCAAGAGGTACTACCGCAGTTCTTC. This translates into CASSQEVLPQFF.